One sample yielded the 7 T cell receptor beta chains listed below, sequenced in a study of shared clonotypes between healthy human individuals. The assay was immunoSEQ multiplex PCR, and TCRdb's table has in-frame clones only and misses some. The sample lists approximately 2.4 million clones; under 97% were seen once. The source material was naive CD4+ T cells sorted from blood. Subset noted: CD45RA+ positively selected. The origin of the receptors is a man aged 18-30 years in good health.

V gene TRBV5-6 combines with J gene TRBJ2-7; D is ambiguous. The CDR3 contains 14 residues. V lost 2 bases and J lost 3, with 12 bases in between. The germline CDR1 and CDR2 sequences are SGHDT and YYEEEE. The CDR3 sequence: CASSFQLKFYEQYF. The CDR3 nucleotides read TGTGCCAGCAGCTTCCAACTGAAATTCTACGAGCAGTACTTC.

The chain uses TRBV5-6 and TRBJ2-3; 9 bases are shared with TRBD2. V shed 0 bases and J 9 bases; nucleotides not matched to a gene: 8. This CDR3 region has 15 residues. Germline-derived CDR1 and CDR2 are SGHDT and YYEEEE. CDR3 bases: TGTGCCAGCAGCTTGGGAGCTAGCGGGATTTACACGCAGTATTTT. This encodes CASSLGASGIYTQYF. The full variable domain, rest sourced from reference TRBV5-6 and TRBJ2-3, is DAGVTQSPTHLIKTRGQQVTLRCSPKSGHDTVSWYQQALGQGPQFIFQYYEEEERQRGNFPDRFSGHQFPNYSSELNVNALLLGDSALYLCASSLGASGIYTQYFGPGTRLTVL.

This clone occurred a few times. The chain has TRBV19 and TRBJ2-1; 10 bases fit TRBD1. Germline CDR1 is LNHDA and CDR2 is SQIVND (reference sequence). The CDR3 has 16 amino acids. The V and J ends lost 4 bases and 3 bases, in that order; junction bases with no gene match: 6. The CDR3 region is CASSTRQGAGYNEQFF. The CDR3 coding sequence is TGTGCCAGTAGTACCCGACAGGGGGCCGGCTACAATGAGCAGTTCTTC.

This sequence joins TRBV27 and TRBJ1-4; the D is unclear. CDR3 size: 14 residues. CDR1 and CDR2 (germline): MNHEY, SMNVEV (reference sequence). The V gene lost 3 bases and the J gene lost 7 bases, with 12 bases spanning the gap. As DNA, the CDR3 is TGTGCCAGCAGTTTCCGGCGTTCAGGTGAAAAACTGTTTTTT. This gives the protein CASSFRRSGEKLFF.

J is TRBJ1-2 and V is TRBV27, with a possible D match to TRBD1 (6 bases). CDR3 length: 12 amino acids. CDR1 is MNHEY, CDR2 SMNVEV, per germline (reference sequence). Trimming cost V 8 bases and J 4 bases, with 11 bases left between them. The CDR3 coding sequence is TGTGCCAGCGGTGAGGGGGTCTATGGCTACACCTTC. As protein: CASGEGVYGYTF.

As concerns this clone: Other DNA sequences in this sample translate to the same CDR3. J is TRBJ2-5 and V is TRBV6-5, with 10 bases aligning to TRBD2. The CDR3 is 15 amino acids. Losses at the gene ends were 6 bases for V and 2 bases for J; bases not matched to a gene: 6. CDR1 MNHEY and CDR2 SVGAGI come from the germline V gene. The CDR3 nucleotides are TGTGCCAGCAGCACCGGACTAGCGGTTCAAGAGACCCAGTACTTC. The encoded protein is CASSTGLAVQETQYF.

The chain combines TRBV10-2 with TRBJ2-3, with unresolved D. With 0 bases removed from V and 5 bases from J, the gap between germline ends came to 0 bases. Germline V gene lookup returns CDR1 WSHSY and CDR2 SAAADI. This CDR3 is built from 11 residues. The CDR3 loop reads CASSESDTQYF. DNA for the CDR3: TGCGCCAGCAGTGAGTCAGATACGCAGTATTTT.